The subject of this entry is one TCR beta chain. The data originate from a study of control samples from healthy donors and cancer patients. V was cut by 2 bases and J by 6 bases, with 5 bases left in between. CDR1 and CDR2 (germline): DFQATT, SNEGSKA (reference sequence). The CDR3 covers 11 residues. Profiling relied on immunoSEQ multiplex PCR, and the TCRdb table lists in-frame clones only, not all of them. The table lists some 160,000 clones, roughly 94% of them singletons. The gene calls are TRBV20-1 and TRBJ1-3, with D hard to call. Sequencing input: blood. This sequence originates from a woman aged 40 to 55 in good health. The CDR3 coding sequence is TGCAGTGCTAGACTTGAAAACACCATATATTTT. Translation: CSARLENTIYF.